This T cell receptor (beta chain) was found in a study of T cell repertoires in cytomegalovirus infection. TCRdb re-derived calls from the reads in MiXCR, one entry per CDR3 protein. This table has some 100,000 distinct CDR3 sequences, about a quarter appearing once. Trimming removed 3 bases from V and 0 bases from J, with 10 bases in between. CDR1 and CDR2 (germline): SGDLS, YYNGEE. The CDR3 extends over 14 amino acids. This rearrangement joins TRBV9 to TRBJ2-7; D tentatively fits TRBD1 or TRBD2 (5 bases each). Input material: CD8+ T cells from PBMCs. This clonotype was sampled from a human donor in good health (CMV status not recorded). Some clones in this sample may be carry-over from other donors' samples. The CDR3 nucleotides are TGTGCCAGCAGCGCCGCAGGGAGCTCCTACGAGCAGTACTTC. Its translation is CASSAAGSSYEQYF.